A selection of T cell receptor beta chains follows, all from one sample in a study of T cell responses to AZD1222 COVID-19 vaccine. Profiled with immunoSEQ multiplex PCR; TCRdb holds only in-frame clones, not every one. The sample has 100,000 to 150,000 clones, more than 70% seen once. The sample was peripheral blood, taken on day 0 of AZD1222 vaccination. The source is an adult in good health. The conserved cysteine and the conserved F or W are not part of the CDR3 here. Where a row states a size, it is once, few, many or the class of an expanded clone; other rows omit it.

.	TRBV3-1/TRBV3-2	TRBJ1-5	ASSQEGWGGNQPQH
.	TRBV5-1	TRBJ1-1	ASSSFTVNTEAF
once	TRBV4-1	TRBJ2-1	ASSQDGYGPYNEQF
.	TRBV27	TRBJ2-1	ASSLGPGSAGWMDEQF
.	TRBV4-1	TRBJ1-5	ASSLRQGEFNQPQH
.	TRBV19	TRBJ1-5	ASSIAGDQPQH
.	TRBV30	TRBJ2-7	AWNSGSQYEQY
once	TRBV5-6	TRBJ1-4	ASATGSRNEKLF
few	TRBV30	TRBJ1-5	AWTMGGNQPQH
.	TRBV6-5	TRBJ2-5	ASSLGRARETQY
.	TRBV2	TRBJ1-3	ASSGTGFSGNTIY
.	TRBV7-2	TRBJ2-1	ASGSGTSYNEQF
.	TRBV5-4	TRBJ2-2	ASSPGGPIIGELF
.	TRBV10-1	TRBJ2-5	ASSLTSGETQY
.	TRBV19	TRBJ2-6	AAGGVHSGANVLT
.	TRBV5-1	TRBJ1-6	ASSLDGFRNSPLH
.	TRBV29-1	TRBJ2-7	SVDSREGSEQY
once	TRBV24-1	TRBJ2-1	ATSDFGQGTYNEQF
few	TRBV10-1	TRBJ2-1	ASSDGTTSYNEQF
.	TRBV2	TRBJ2-3	AGSRTSGTDTQY
.	TRBV28	TRBJ1-5	ASSPGTGGARPQH
once	TRBV4-1	TRBJ1-5	ASSQEEQSNQPQH
.	TRBV5-1	TRBJ2-5	ASSLGAGHETQY
.	TRBV7-2	TRBJ1-5	ASSLGPSGHQPQH
.	TRBV4-1	TRBJ2-6	ASSQVRTGLNSGANVLT
.	TRBV21-1	TRBJ2-7	AGPRQTRDEQY
.	TRBV15	TRBJ2-3	ATSRRHGSTDTQY
.	TRBV6-5	TRBJ1-6	ASNRDTNSPLH
.	TRBV6-5	TRBJ1-5	ASHSRYSNQPQH
.	TRBV5-4	TRBJ1-2	ASSPTDRIYGYT
.	TRBV3-1/TRBV3-2	TRBJ2-7	ASSVNRDFSYEQY
.	TRBV10-3	TRBJ1-2	AISEPREYGYT
.	TRBV2	TRBJ2-5	ASSELRQGTQY
.	TRBV6-5	TRBJ2-1	ATGGGSRNEQF
.	TRBV7-3	TRBJ1-2	ASSPSTGTPDGYT
.	TRBV28	TRBJ2-7	ASSADLGQEYAYEQY
.	TRBV20-1	TRBJ2-1	SARVYNEQF
.	TRBV18	TRBJ2-7	ASSRDRGQDEQY
.	TRBV10-1	TRBJ2-7	ASTRQGQY
.	TRBV30	TRBJ1-3	AWSPGGGNTIY
.	TRBV5-1	TRBJ1-6	ASSWGPTGDFSYNSPLH
.	TRBV5-1	TRBJ2-1	ASSTGLAGGLSSYNEQF
.	TRBV5-8	TRBJ1-2	ASSLLTAGGKGYT
.	TRBV28	TRBJ2-1	ASRINGGSYNEQF
.	TRBV5-1	TRBJ2-3	ASSSGEVDTQY
.	TRBV19	TRBJ2-5	ASGEGSQETQY
once	TRBV28	TRBJ1-2	ASSLGERGYT
.	TRBV3-1/TRBV3-2	TRBJ2-3	ASSHPGTSWDTQY
.	TRBV6-6	TRBJ1-2	ASIPRDPGYGYT
.	TRBV6-1	TRBJ1-4	ASSAARDGNEKLF
.	TRBV7-9	TRBJ2-7	ASSLVQGSSYEQY
.	TRBV18	TRBJ1-1	ASSPVGGAAEAF
.	TRBV19	TRBJ1-2	ASSMDRGSGYT
.	TRBV7-8	TRBJ2-1	ASSFHSGGSYNEQF
.	TRBV7-2	TRBJ2-1	ASSSRPPGQAYNEQF